This entry describes one T cell receptor beta chain. TCRdb fed the RACE reads into MiXCR, producing one record per CDR3 protein. Of about 350,000 distinct CDR3 sequences detected, more than 5% appear once; the ten largest clones hold 5% to 6%. Time point meaning: patch test 2, 6 weeks after DPC sensitization. Treatment defined: therapeutic diphenylcyclopropenone sensitization with weekly scalp DPC. Extraction yielded total RNA from whole blood (unfractionated). The record originates from a study of human T cells and chemical hapten exposure. The V end lost 1 base, the J end lost 1 base, and 12 bases lay between the germline ends. Germline V gene lookup returns CDR1 LGHDT and CDR2 YNNKEL (reference sequence). The CDR3 spans 16 residues.

The chain links TRBV3-1 to TRBJ2-3; D remains ambiguous. This receptor was identified in a woman aged 18 to 35 with alopecia areata. Some clones in this sample may be carry-over from other donors' samples. The input for sequencing was whole blood, taken in connection with sensitization to the hapten diphenylcyclopropenone (DPC). CDR3 coding DNA: TGTGCCAGCAGCCAAGCCAGACCGCACGGCACAGATACGCAGTATTTT. As protein: CASSQARPHGTDTQYF.